One and the same sample provided the 9 T cell receptor beta chains below, sequenced in a study of blood T cell repertoires in COVID-19. The table came from immunoSEQ multiplex PCR; TCRdb's copy has only in-frame clones and leaves some out. The data contain about 260,000 clones, approximately 86% of them singletons. What was sequenced was peripheral blood. The receptor set was obtained from a man aged 25 to 45 with active or convalescent COVID-19.

The rearrangement uses TRBV5-5 and TRBJ1-5; 8 bases fit TRBD1. With 4 bases clipped from V and 8 bases from J, the junction kept 5 bases outside the gene matches. The CDR3 runs 13 residues. The germline CDR1 and CDR2 sequences are SGHKS and YYEKEE (reference sequence). CDR3 residues: CASSTGGREPQHF. Here the CDR3 DNA reads TGTGCCAGCAGCACAGGGGGTAGGGAGCCCCAGCATTTT.

The DNA of the CDR3 is TGTGCCAGCAGCTCTCGGGTTAGCGCGGAGGGAGAGACCCAGTACTTC. It specifies CASSSRVSAEGETQYF. V gene TRBV11-2 combines with J gene TRBJ2-5; weak D call: TRBD2 (6 bases). V shed 4 bases and J shed 4 bases, with 19 bases lying between them. The CDR3 is 16 residues long. Germline V CDR1 and CDR2: SGHAT, FQNNGV.

The J gene is TRBJ2-1, the V gene TRBV7-2; 13 bases agree with TRBD2. CDR1 is SGHTA, CDR2 FQGNSA, per germline. J was trimmed by 10 bases and V by 5 bases; bases with no gene match: 8. The CDR3 totals 15 residues. In DNA form, the CDR3 reads TGTGCCAGCAGCCCTACTAGCGGGGGGGGTAGGGAGCAGTTCTTC. Residues: CASSPTSGGGREQFF. Combining the CDR3 with reference TRBV7-2 and TRBJ2-1 gives the whole variable domain GAGVSQSPSNKVTEKGKDVELRCDPISGHTALYWYRQSLGQGLEFLIYFQGNSAPDKSGLPSDRFSAERTGGSVSTLTIQRTQQEDSAVYLCASSPTSGGGREQFFGPGTRLTVL.

This chain joins TRBV12-3 or TRBV12-4 and TRBJ2-1; D ambiguous. The CDR3 runs to 13 residues. Trimming stripped 2 bases from V and 9 bases from J, with 11 bases between. CDR3 sequence (DNA): TGTGCCAGCAGTTTAAGTAGCAACGGTGAGCAGTTCTTC. Translated, it gives CASSLSSNGEQFF.

This clone was seen only a few times. The chain carries TRBV6-5 and TRBJ2-3; a weak D match, TRBD1 (5 bases). V lost 6 bases, J lost 3 bases, and 16 bases lay in between. This CDR3 region has 15 residues. Germline V gene data show CDR1 as MNHEY and CDR2 as SVGAGI. The CDR3 coding sequence is TGTGCCAGCAGGTCGGACAAACGAACGACAGATACGCAGTATTTT. Its translation is CASRSDKRTTDTQYF.

This clone has ten or more counts. The gene calls are TRBV6-5 and TRBJ1-5; 8 bases map to TRBD1. The CDR3 loop spans 15 amino acids. Germline-derived CDR1 and CDR2 are MNHEY and SVGAGI. The J segment lost 4 bases and the V segment lost 4 bases, leaving 6 bases of the junction unmatched. The CDR3 nucleotides read TGTGCCAGCAGTTCCTCGGACAGGGTAAATCAGCCCCAGCATTTT. Amino acids: CASSSSDRVNQPQHF.

The DNA for the CDR3 is TGTGCCAGCAGTTTTTCTAGGTTGAACACTGAAGCTTTCTTT. Translated: CASSFSRLNTEAFF. This rearrangement joins TRBV27 to TRBJ1-1; D gene unclear. The germline CDR1 and CDR2 sequences are MNHEY and SMNVEV (reference sequence). This CDR3 has 14 residues. Between the trimmed V and J ends, which lost 3 bases and 0 bases, there was a span of 8 bases.

The chain carries TRBV6-1 and TRBJ2-3; D may be TRBD1 (6 bases). Germline V gene sequence: CDR1 MNHNS, CDR2 SASEGT. CDR3 size: 15 residues. With 3 bases removed from V and 2 bases from J, the gap between germline ends came to 12 bases. The CDR3 coding sequence is TGTGCCAGCAGTGATGGGGGACAACACACAGATACGCAGTATTTT. Residues: CASSDGGQHTDTQYF.

The chain uses TRBV19 and TRBJ2-2; weak D call: TRBD2 (6 bases). Per the germline V gene, CDR1 is LNHDA and CDR2 is SQIVND (reference sequence). The CDR3 runs 15 residues. Trimming took 4 bases from V and 7 from J, leaving 16 bases between them. The CDR3 DNA sequence: TGTGCCAGTAGTAGGGGGGACCCACTAGACGGGGAGCTGTTTTTT. Protein product: CASSRGDPLDGELFF.